The clone carrying this T cell receptor beta chain was detected ten times or more. Its matching antigen is unknown. TCRdb used MiXCR to reprocess the reads, holding one entry per CDR3 protein. The sample gives about 490,000 distinct CDR3 sequences, 15% to 20% of which show up once; 20% to 30% is in the top ten. This sample was taken from a study of T cell repertoires in cytomegalovirus infection. Overall study: Indicated by public TCR beta signatures were CMV infection and matching HLA type.

This CDR3 has 17 amino acids. CDR1 and CDR2 from the germline V gene are SGHVS and FQNEAQ. V lost 5 bases to trimming and J lost 2 bases, with 20 bases between them. Notes on the study in general: Cumulative frequency (of public TCR beta family members) identified carriers of CMV plus the relevant HLA. CMV-specific HLA-C-restricted TCR beta clonotypes dominated the ex vivo response.

Sequencing was carried out using CD8+ T cells from PBMCs. The receptor was isolated from a human donor in good health (CMV status not recorded). Some clones in this sample may be carry-over from other donors' samples. The gene calls are TRBV7-8 and TRBJ2-3, with D possibly being TRBD2 (7 bases). The CDR3 protein is CASSLQALGGDTDTQYF. As DNA, the CDR3 is TGTGCCAGCAGCCTCCAAGCCTTAGGGGGGGACACAGATACGCAGTATTTT.